The clone carrying this TCR beta chain has at least ten counts. TCRdb independently ran MiXCR on the 5' RACE reads; one entry per CDR3 protein. This sample has 25,000 to 30,000 distinct CDR3 sequences, with 5.5% found just once. The sample is drawn from a study of T cells after yellow fever vaccination. With 2 bases removed from V and 3 bases from J, the gap between germline ends came to 10 bases. The CDR3 length is 13 residues. Germline V CDR1 and CDR2: GTSNPN, SVGIG (reference sequence). Overall study findings and caveats: The secondary response was weaker but peaked faster, day 5 versus 15.

The gene calls are TRBV30 and TRBJ1-1; no firm D call. Sequenced here: PBMCs, either bulk or a sorted T-cell subset (CD4+, CD8+, memory, or dextramer-sorted; not recorded which), sampled 15 days after the yellow fever booster vaccination. This receptor was identified in a man aged 30 to 39 who received the YFV17D yellow fever vaccine. The DNA for the CDR3 is TGTGCCTGGAGTCCATATAGGGACACTGAAGCTTTCTTT. It yields the protein CAWSPYRDTEAFF.